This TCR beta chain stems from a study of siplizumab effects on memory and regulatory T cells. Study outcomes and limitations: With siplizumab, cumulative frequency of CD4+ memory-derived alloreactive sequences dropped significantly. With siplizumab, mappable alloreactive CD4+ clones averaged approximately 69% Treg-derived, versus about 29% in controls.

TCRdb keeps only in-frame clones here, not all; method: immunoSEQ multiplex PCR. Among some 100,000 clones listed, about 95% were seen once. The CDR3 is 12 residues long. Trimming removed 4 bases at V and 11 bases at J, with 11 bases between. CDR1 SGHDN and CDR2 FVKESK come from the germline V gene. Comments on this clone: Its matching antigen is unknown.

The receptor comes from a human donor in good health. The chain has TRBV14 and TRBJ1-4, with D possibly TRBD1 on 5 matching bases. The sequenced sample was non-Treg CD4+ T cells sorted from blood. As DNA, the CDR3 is TGTGCCAGCAGCCCCGGGACGGCTAAACTGTTTTTT. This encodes CASSPGTAKLFF.